The next 10 T cell receptor beta chains were all read from a single sample in a study of blood T cell repertoires in COVID-19. Profiled with immunoSEQ multiplex PCR; TCRdb holds only in-frame clones, not every one. The table shows tens of thousands of clones, with about 83% occurring only once. Sequencing input: peripheral blood. These TCRs come from a human donor in a cohort sampled during active COVID-19.

The chain carries TRBV20-1 and TRBJ2-3; possible D gene TRBD1, 7 bases. CDR1 is DFQATT, CDR2 SNEGSKA, per germline (reference sequence). The germline V and J ends were trimmed by 3 bases and 4 bases, with 17 bases remaining between them. This CDR3 spans 15 amino acids. The CDR3 DNA reads as TGCAGTGCTAGTGTCCCTCAGGGGGGCCCAGATACGCAGTATTTT. Its translation: CSASVPQGGPDTQYF.

Only a few counts were recorded for this clone. V is TRBV19 and J is TRBJ2-7, with D unresolved. The CDR3 spans 13 residues. Trimming shortened V by 3 bases and J by 0 bases, and 6 bases separated the two germline ends. Germline V lookup: CDR1 LNHDA, CDR2 SQIVND (reference sequence). The CDR3 sequence is CASSIRNSYEQYF. The CDR3 nucleotides are TGTGCCAGTAGTATCAGAAACTCCTACGAGCAGTACTTC.

The chain recombines TRBV5-1 with TRBJ2-5, with TRBD1 identical over 7 bases. V lost 5 bases, J lost 2 bases, and 12 bases stayed unmatched. This CDR3 is 16 amino acids long. Germline V gene sequence: CDR1 SGHRS, CDR2 YFSETQ. This chain's CDR3 is CASRVTGTAQQETQYF. CDR3 sequence (DNA): TGCGCCAGCAGGGTCACCGGGACAGCCCAGCAAGAGACCCAGTACTTC.

This sequence joins TRBV6-2 or TRBV6-3 and TRBJ1-5; D is uncertain. V lost 6 bases to trimming and J lost 6 bases, with 12 bases between them. CDR3 size: 13 residues. Per germline, CDR1 MNHEY and CDR2 SVGEGT. CDR3 amino acids: CASSEARLQPQHF. CDR3 in DNA: TGTGCCAGCAGCGAGGCCCGGCTTCAGCCCCAGCATTTT.

The V call is TRBV7-2, the J call TRBJ2-3; TRBD2 matches at 9 bases. CDR3 size: 19 residues. With 0 bases clipped from V and 2 bases from J, the junction kept 12 bases outside the gene matches. In germline, CDR1 is SGHTA, CDR2 FQGNSA. CDR3 in amino acids: CASSLAPSGVDYNTDTQYF. The CDR3 bases are TGTGCCAGCAGCTTAGCCCCTAGCGGGGTGGATTACAACACAGATACGCAGTATTTT.

The J gene is TRBJ1-2, the V gene TRBV27; 7 positions match TRBD1. The V gene's germline CDR1 is MNHEY and CDR2 SMNVEV (reference sequence). The ends lost 3 bases at V and 2 bases at J; junction bases unmatched: 0. This CDR3 is 13 amino acids long. CDR3 DNA: TGTGCCAGCAGTTTCAGGGGGAACTATGGCTACACCTTC. Amino acid sequence: CASSFRGNYGYTF.

This clone was seen a single time. The chain recombines TRBV2 with TRBJ2-1; TRBD2 matches at 10 bases. Per the germline V gene, CDR1 is SNHLY and CDR2 is FYNNEI. Trimming removed 4 bases from V and 9 bases from J; junction bases left unmatched: 6. The CDR3 loop spans 14 amino acids. The CDR3 coding sequence is TGTGCCAGCAGTGGACGGGCTAGCGGGGGTGAGCAGTTCTTC. Translating it yields CASSGRASGGEQFF.

V and J are TRBV3-1 (or the pseudogene TRBV3-2) and TRBJ1-1; 7 nucleotides line up with TRBD1. Germline loops: CDR1 LGHDT, CDR2 YNNKEL (reference sequence). V was clipped by 7 bases and J by 1 base; unmatched bases: 6. The CDR3 consists of 14 residues. The CDR3 sequence is CASTHKGANTEAFF. In nucleotides, the CDR3 is TGTGCCAGCACCCATAAGGGGGCGAACACTGAAGCTTTCTTT.

This clone was recorded only once. J is TRBJ1-3 and V is TRBV7-2, with D unresolved. Germline CDR1 is SGHTA and CDR2 is FQGNSA. The CDR3 has 16 residues. V lost 3 bases and J 3 bases, leaving 15 bases between the germline ends. CDR3 protein: CASSLRGIDSGNTIYF. CDR3 nucleotide sequence: TGTGCCAGCAGCTTGCGGGGAATAGATAGTGGAAACACCATATATTTT.

V gene TRBV9 combines with J gene TRBJ1-3; 7 positions agree with TRBD1. Germline lookup yields CDR1 SGDLS and CDR2 YYNGEE. The junction had 7 bases not matched to a gene; V was cut back by 0 bases and J by 4 bases. The length of the CDR3 is 16 residues. CDR3 DNA: TGTGCCAGCAGCGTAGACGGGACAGTTGGCGGAAACACCATATATTTT. Translated, it gives CASSVDGTVGGNTIYF.